This entry lists 26 T cell receptor beta chains sequenced from one sample in a study of blood T cell repertoires in COVID-19 (dated by TCRdb to about 2020). The library was made by the immunoSEQ multiplex PCR assay. TCRdb obtained this table from immuneACCESS and retained in-frame rearrangements with V and J assigned. These tables miss some clones; where compared with another copy, unresolved V genes account for less than half of the shortfall, and the remainder is unexplained. Across this sample there are about 90,000 clones, with 90% seen only once. Together, the top ten hold about 5% of the sample. The specimen was peripheral blood. The receptors come from a man over 45 with acute or convalescent COVID-19.

The rearrangement uses TRBV5-1 and TRBJ2-7, with D possibly TRBD2 on 6 matching bases. CDR1 and CDR2 (germline): SGHRS, YFSETQ. Trimming left V 6 bases short and J 2 bases short, with 15 bases between. The CDR3 runs 14 residues. The CDR3 reads CASNQGGVPYEQYF. CDR3 nucleotides: TGCGCCAGCAACCAAGGCGGGGTCCCCTACGAGCAGTACTTC. Full variable domain (rest looked up from reference TRBV5-1 and TRBJ2-7): KAGVTQTPRYLIKTRGQQVTLSCSPISGHRSVSWYQQTPGQGLQFLFEYFSETQRNKGNFPGRFSGRQFSNSRSEMNVSTLELGDSALYLCASNQGGVPYEQYFGPGTRLTVT.

The V call is TRBV18, the J call TRBJ2-7; 15 nucleotides line up with TRBD2. This CDR3 has 18 residues. Unmatched junction bases numbered 11, after V lost 6 bases and J lost 2 bases. The V gene's germline CDR1 is KGHSH and CDR2 LQKENI. CDR3 sequence: CASSKGLAGGVTPYEQYF. The DNA for the CDR3 is TGTGCCAGCTCTAAGGGACTAGCGGGAGGTGTGACGCCCTACGAGCAGTACTTC. Full variable domain (rest looked up from reference TRBV18 and TRBJ2-7): NAGVMQNPRHLVRRRGQEARLRCSPMKGHSHVYWYRQLPEEGLKFMVYLQKENIIDESGMPKERFSAEFPKEGPSILRIQQVVRGDSAAYFCASSKGLAGGVTPYEQYFGPGTRLTVT.

V usage is TRBV5-6 and J usage is TRBJ1-1; D unresolved. V dropped 1 base and J dropped 3 bases, with 4 bases sitting between them. The CDR3 is made up of 12 amino acids. CDR1 and CDR2 from the germline V gene are SGHDT and YYEEEE. The CDR3 is CASSLRDTEAFF. The CDR3 nucleotides read TGTGCCAGCAGCTTGAGAGACACTGAAGCTTTCTTT.

This chain connects TRBV29-1 to TRBJ1-2; weak D call: TRBD1 (5 bases). Germline assignment: CDR1 SQVTM and CDR2 ANQGSEA. The CDR3 spans 15 residues. Trimming stripped 3 bases from V and 4 bases from J, with 18 bases between. The CDR3 DNA reads as TGCAGCGTTGATTCACCCGGTGGGGCTGCCTATGGCTACACCTTC. The encoded protein is CSVDSPGGAAYGYTF.

This clone showed up just a few times. The chain has TRBV6-1 and TRBJ2-7, with 15 bases matching TRBD2. After removal of 3 bases from V and 3 bases from J, the junction contained 6 bases not matched to a gene. CDR1 and CDR2 (germline): MNHNS, SASEGT. The CDR3 consists of 17 residues. CDR3 bases: TGTGCCAGCAGTGATGGACTAGCGGGAGGGCCCAACTACGAGCAGTACTTC. Translated, it gives CASSDGLAGGPNYEQYF.

This clone was counted a single time. The genes are TRBV5-6 and TRBJ1-1; TRBD1 aligns across 8 bases. Germline CDR1 is SGHDT and CDR2 is YYEEEE. The CDR3 runs to 16 residues. After removal of 0 bases from V and 0 bases from J, the junction contained 4 bases not matched to a gene. In DNA, the CDR3 is TGTGCCAGCAGCTTGGGGACAGGGAGGGTGAACACTGAAGCTTTCTTT. Protein product: CASSLGTGRVNTEAFF.

The chain carries TRBV5-1 and TRBJ1-5, with D tentatively TRBD1 (5 bases). Germline values: CDR1 SGHRS, CDR2 YFSETQ. V shed 4 bases and J shed 3 bases, with 11 bases lying between them. CDR3 length: 14 amino acids. CDR3 protein: CASSPGLDNQPQHF. In DNA, the CDR3 is TGCGCCAGCAGCCCGGGACTTGACAATCAGCCCCAGCATTTT.

The chain recombines TRBV5-1 with TRBJ2-1; D gene uncertain. The CDR3 covers 15 residues. V was cut by 0 bases and J by 2 bases, with 9 bases left in between. Germline V lookup: CDR1 SGHRS, CDR2 YFSETQ. The DNA of the CDR3 is TGCGCCAGCAGCTTGGAAGGAGCTCCCTACAATGAGCAGTTCTTC. This translates into CASSLEGAPYNEQFF.

The rearrangement links TRBV7-9 to TRBJ2-1; 11 bases are shared with TRBD2. Germline V gene lookup returns CDR1 SEHNR and CDR2 FQNEAQ (reference sequence). The CDR3 is 15 residues long. V lost 5 bases to trimming and J lost 5 bases; unmatched junction nucleotides: 5. CDR3 region: CASSVLAGANNEQFF. The CDR3 coding sequence is TGTGCCAGCAGCGTACTAGCGGGGGCGAACAATGAGCAGTTCTTC.

V and J are TRBV5-1 and TRBJ1-2; 12 bases match TRBD1. Germline values: CDR1 SGHRS, CDR2 YFSETQ. V shed 1 base and J 3 bases; nucleotides not matched to a gene: 10. This CDR3 contains 18 residues. The CDR3, as DNA: TGCGCCAGCAGCTTGCGTGGGACAGGGGGCACAGTAGACTATGGCTACACCTTC. It encodes CASSLRGTGGTVDYGYTF.

The V gene is TRBV2, the J gene TRBJ1-2, with 9 bases fitting TRBD1. V lost 3 bases to trimming and J lost 8 bases; unmatched junction nucleotides: 10. The CDR3 length is 15 residues. Germline V lookup: CDR1 SNHLY, CDR2 FYNNEI. CDR3 in amino acids: CASSDGFGTGKGYTF. The CDR3 DNA is TGTGCCAGCAGTGATGGATTCGGGACAGGGAAGGGCTACACCTTC.

This clone appeared once. The V gene is TRBV10-1, the J gene TRBJ2-2, with a possible D match to TRBD2 (6 bases). Germline CDR1 is WNHNN and CDR2 is SYGVQD (reference sequence). With 4 bases removed from V and 6 bases from J, the gap between germline ends came to 15 bases. The CDR3 is made up of 15 amino acids. The CDR3 protein is CASSAVRSGPGELFF. The CDR3 DNA reads TGCGCCAGCAGTGCTGTCCGTAGCGGTCCCGGGGAGCTGTTTTTT.

This sequence joins TRBV5-8 and TRBJ1-2; D possibly corresponds to TRBD1 (6 bases). With 4 bases removed from V and 2 bases from J, the gap between germline ends came to 9 bases. This CDR3 region has 13 residues. Germline lookup yields CDR1 SGHTS and CDR2 YDEGEE. CDR3 DNA: TGTGCCAGCAGCCTGGACAGAAACTATGGCTACACCTTC. It codes for CASSLDRNYGYTF.

The J gene is TRBJ2-1, the V gene TRBV19; weak D call: TRBD2 (6 bases). This CDR3 contains 15 residues. Between the trimmed V and J ends, which lost 10 bases and 8 bases, there was a span of 24 bases. Looked up from germline, CDR1 is LNHDA and CDR2 is SQIVND (reference sequence). Here the CDR3 reads CATRWGGNNPHEQFF. CDR3 bases: TGTGCCACCCGGTGGGGCGGGAACAACCCGCATGAGCAGTTCTTC. Complete variable domain (other parts from reference TRBV19 and TRBJ2-1): DGGITQSPKYLFRKEGQNVTLSCEQNLNHDAMYWYRQDPGQGLRLIYYSQIVNDFQKGDIAEGYSVSREKKESFPLTVTSAQKNPTAFYLCATRWGGNNPHEQFFGPGTRLTVL.

This sequence joins TRBV19 and TRBJ2-5; 10 bases agree with TRBD1. This CDR3 region has 17 residues. From germline, CDR1 is LNHDA and CDR2 SQIVND (reference sequence). Trimming removed 4 bases from V and 4 bases from J; junction bases left unmatched: 12. The CDR3 sequence: CASSTARQGAGGETQYF. The CDR3 DNA follows: TGTGCCAGTAGTACAGCCCGACAGGGGGCGGGGGGAGAGACCCAGTACTTC. Full variable domain (rest looked up from reference TRBV19 and TRBJ2-5): DGGITQSPKYLFRKEGQNVTLSCEQNLNHDAMYWYRQDPGQGLRLIYYSQIVNDFQKGDIAEGYSVSREKKESFPLTVTSAQKNPTAFYLCASSTARQGAGGETQYFGPGTRLLVL.

This rearrangement joins TRBV5-1 to TRBJ2-1; 16 nucleotides match TRBD2. The V segment lost 9 bases and the J segment 10 bases; nucleotides outside the gene matches: 7. Germline CDR1 is SGHRS and CDR2 is YFSETQ. This CDR3 region has 14 residues. The CDR3 DNA follows: TGCGCCACAACGGGACTAGCGGGAGGGAAAGAGCAGTTCTTC. Amino acid sequence: CATTGLAGGKEQFF.

The chain uses TRBV11-3 and TRBJ2-5, with 7 nucleotides matching TRBD2. Germline CDR1 is SGHNT and CDR2 is YENEEA. Trimming took 7 bases from V and 5 from J; bases not matched to a gene: 16. The CDR3 sequence is 16 residues long. The CDR3 here is CASTLGKGLGYETQYF. The CDR3 coding sequence is TGTGCCAGCACCCTGGGGAAAGGACTAGGGTATGAGACCCAGTACTTC.

The gene calls are TRBV6-4 and TRBJ2-4; maybe TRBD2 (6 bases). The CDR3 loop spans 13 amino acids. V lost 4 bases, J lost 7 bases, and 11 bases lay in between. Germline CDR1 MRHNA, CDR2 SNTAGT. CDR3 coding DNA: TGTGCCAGCAGTGCGACTAGTCATAACATTCAGTACTTC. This translates into CASSATSHNIQYF.

This chain uses TRBV6-5 with TRBJ2-1; D call uncertain. V was cut by 5 bases and J by 4 bases, with 15 bases left in between. CDR1 and CDR2 from the germline V gene are MNHEY and SVGAGI. The CDR3 is 15 residues long. Here the CDR3 reads CASSPPVSRYNEQFF. The CDR3 bases are TGTGCCAGCAGTCCCCCGGTTAGCCGTTACAATGAGCAGTTCTTC.

V usage is TRBV6-5 and J usage is TRBJ1-1; the D gene is possibly TRBD1 (6 bases). CDR3 length equals 15 residues. From germline, CDR1 is MNHEY and CDR2 SVGAGI. Trimming took 0 bases from V and 2 from J, leaving 10 bases between them. The CDR3 loop reads CASSYSPGVNTEAFF. In nucleotides, the CDR3 is TGTGCCAGCAGTTACTCACCAGGGGTTAACACTGAAGCTTTCTTT.

This clone was found once. This chain links TRBV9 with TRBJ2-1; 12 bases align to TRBD2. This CDR3 is 15 amino acids long. The V gene's germline CDR1 is SGDLS and CDR2 YYNGEE. V was pared by 3 bases and J by 3 bases, with 1 base of the junction left unmatched. CDR3 DNA sequence: TGTGCCAGCAGCGCTAGCGGGAGGGACTACAATGAGCAGTTCTTC. Encoded protein: CASSASGRDYNEQFF.

The chain links TRBV6-1 to TRBJ2-5; TRBD2 agrees at 11 bases. Trimming took 1 base from V and 4 from J; bases not matched to a gene: 8. The CDR3 covers 17 residues. Germline V gene sequence: CDR1 MNHNS, CDR2 SASEGT. The DNA of the CDR3 is TGTGCCAGCAGTGAAGTGGGACTAGCGGCACGTAGAGAGACCCAGTACTTC. This codes for CASSEVGLAARRETQYF.

The V and J genes are TRBV4-1 and TRBJ2-5, with a possible D match to TRBD2 (5 bases). Germline CDR1 is MGHRA and CDR2 is YSYEKL. V lost 0 bases to trimming and J lost 7 bases, with 15 bases between them. The CDR3 spans 15 residues. The CDR3 loop reads CASSQEGSASWTQYF. DNA of the CDR3: TGCGCCAGCAGCCAAGAAGGGTCGGCTAGCTGGACCCAGTACTTC.

The chain has TRBV6-5 and TRBJ2-2; the match to TRBD2 covers 12 bases. This CDR3 spans 14 amino acids. Germline lookup yields CDR1 MNHEY and CDR2 SVGAGI. V shed 6 bases and J 6 bases; nucleotides not matched to a gene: 2. CDR3 sequence reads: CASRTSGRSGELFF. CDR3 nucleotide sequence: TGTGCCAGCAGGACTAGCGGGAGATCCGGGGAGCTGTTTTTT.

J is TRBJ2-6 and V is TRBV15; maybe TRBD2 (5 bases). The V and J ends lost 4 bases and 4 bases respectively, with 17 bases between them. CDR1 is LNHNV, CDR2 YYDKDF, per germline (reference sequence). The CDR3 has 17 residues. In DNA, the CDR3 is TGTGCCACCAGCATCATACTAGAGGGTAAAGGGGCCAACGTCCTGACTTTC. Residues: CATSIILEGKGANVLTF. Full variable domain (rest looked up from reference TRBV15 and TRBJ2-6): DAMVIQNPRYQVTQFGKPVTLSCSQTLNHNVMYWYQQKSSQAPKLLFHYYDKDFNNEADTPDNFQSRRPNTSFCFLDIRSPGLGDTAMYLCATSIILEGKGANVLTFGAGSRLTVL.

The rearrangement joins TRBV6-5 to TRBJ2-4, with TRBD1 as a possible D gene (5 bases). Trimming cost V 8 bases and J 6 bases, with 11 bases left between them. The CDR3 consists of 12 residues. CDR1 and CDR2 (germline): MNHEY, SVGAGI. As DNA, the CDR3 is TGTGCCAGCCGTCAGGGTACAAACATTCAGTACTTC. Its protein product is CASRQGTNIQYF.